These 27 T cell receptor beta chains came from one sample sequenced in a study of spatial heterogeneity in lung cancer. Time point specified: sample taken at primary tumor resection. The study sequenced unsorted whole RNA from tumor, nontumor lung or frozen PBMC. MiXCR, applied by TCRdb to the 5' RACE reads, yields one record per CDR3 protein. Found here are about 38,000 distinct CDR3 sequences, about 5.8% of them singletons; the top ten hold around a tenth. Sequencing used PBMCs, obtained at surgery. All receptors derive from a male donor with early-stage non-small cell lung cancer.

CDR3 bases: TGTGCCAGCAGCTCCCGAGCGGGGAGCTCCTACAATGAGCAGTTCTTC. This gives the protein CASSSRAGSSYNEQFF. V gene TRBV5-4 combines with J gene TRBJ2-1; TRBD2 aligns across 7 bases. Germline assignment: CDR1 SGHNT and CDR2 YYREEE (reference sequence). The trim removed 3 bases at V and 0 bases at J, leaving 6 bases unmatched. The CDR3 length is 16 residues.

This clonotype showed up many times. V is TRBV12-3 or TRBV12-4 and J is TRBJ2-7; D might be TRBD2 (6 bases). The V gene lost 3 bases and the J gene lost 6 bases, with 6 bases spanning the gap. The CDR3 contains 11 residues. The CDR3 loop is CASSFGSEQYF. The CDR3 nucleotides are TGTGCCAGCAGTTTCGGGAGCGAGCAGTACTTC.

This clonotype has more than one count but fewer than ten. The chain recombines TRBV7-2 with TRBJ2-4; TRBD2 aligns across 7 bases. This CDR3 is built from 16 residues. Trimming removed 5 bases from V and 0 bases from J; junction bases left unmatched: 7. The germline V gene has CDR1 SGHTA and CDR2 FQGNSA. CDR3: CASSPGGGIAKNIQYF. Written as DNA, the CDR3 is TGTGCCAGCAGCCCTGGCGGGGGAATAGCCAAAAACATTCAGTACTTC. Combining the CDR3 with reference TRBV7-2 and TRBJ2-4 gives the whole variable domain GAGVSQSPSNKVTEKGKDVELRCDPISGHTALYWYRQSLGQGLEFLIYFQGNSAPDKSGLPSDRFSAERTGGSVSTLTIQRTQQEDSAVYLCASSPGGGIAKNIQYFGAGTRLSVL.

At least ten counts were recorded for this clonotype. The rearrangement uses TRBV5-1 and TRBJ1-2; D is perhaps TRBD1 (6 bases). Per the germline V gene, CDR1 is SGHRS and CDR2 is YFSETQ. This CDR3 region has 19 residues. V was shortened by 0 bases and J by 7 bases, with 28 bases between the two germline ends. The CDR3: CASSLASLPTTGYGGGYTF. The DNA for the CDR3 is TGCGCCAGCAGCTTGGCTTCCCTCCCGACCACAGGGTACGGTGGTGGCTACACCTTC.

The genes are TRBV11-2 and TRBJ2-1; unclear D gene. The CDR3 has 13 residues. V lost 0 bases and J 9 bases, leaving 9 bases between the germline ends. Germline lookup yields CDR1 SGHAT and CDR2 FQNNGV. In nucleotides, the CDR3 is TGTGCCAGCAGCTTAGATCTGCCAGCTGAGCAGTTCTTC. Residues: CASSLDLPAEQFF.

Ten or more counts support this clonotype. V is TRBV28 and J is TRBJ2-5, with D tentatively TRBD1 (6 bases). The CDR3 extends over 14 amino acids. The V end was cut by 6 bases, the J end by 9 bases, with 20 bases between. CDR1 and CDR2 from the germline V gene are MDHEN and SYDVKM. The CDR3 here is CASRTATGKAAQYF. CDR3 in DNA: TGTGCCAGCAGAACCGCGACAGGAAAAGCGGCCCAGTACTTC.

This clonotype showed up many times. The V call is TRBV7-9, the J call TRBJ1-5; D is possibly TRBD1 (5 bases). The V gene lost 3 bases and the J gene lost 7 bases, with 10 bases spanning the gap. The CDR3 loop spans 13 amino acids. Germline assignment: CDR1 SEHNR and CDR2 FQNEAQ (reference sequence). The CDR3 coding sequence is TGTGCCAGCAGCTTGGGGTCAGGGCAGCCCCAGCATTTT. Its protein product is CASSLGSGQPQHF.

This clonotype was seen a few times. One end of the junction fails to match germline, which may point to a read error. This chain uses TRBV27 with TRBJ1-4, with D hard to call. This CDR3 contains 15 residues. Germline-derived CDR1 and CDR2 are MNHEY and SMNVEV (reference sequence). The CDR3 nucleotides are TGTGTCAGCACCCTTAGGCCCCTGGGAAGGGAAAAACTGTTTTTT. Translating it yields CVSTLRPLGREKLFF.

Many counts were recorded for this clonotype. The chain couples TRBV20-1 to TRBJ1-3; TRBD1 matches 7 bases. Germline CDR1 and CDR2: DFQATT and SNEGSKA (reference sequence). The CDR3 is 13 amino acids. The V and J ends lost 6 bases and 1 base, in that order; junction bases with no gene match: 3. CDR3 coding DNA: TGCAGTGCCCAGGGACAGTCTGGAAACACCATATATTTT. Translating gives CSAQGQSGNTIYF.

This clonotype was observed a handful of times. This chain connects TRBV14 to TRBJ2-2; a weak D match, TRBD2 (5 bases). Germline V gene sequence: CDR1 SGHDN, CDR2 FVKESK. The CDR3 extends over 15 amino acids. Trimming pared 3 bases from V and 4 bases from J, leaving 12 bases between. Here the CDR3 DNA reads TGTGCCAGCAGCCAGTTCGGGGTATCCACCGGGGAGCTGTTTTTT. Translated, it gives CASSQFGVSTGELFF.

In this sample, this clonotype turned up many times. The chain couples TRBV28 to TRBJ1-1; TRBD1 matches at 9 bases. With 6 bases clipped from V and 3 bases from J, the junction kept 2 bases outside the gene matches. Germline V gives CDR1 MDHEN, CDR2 SYDVKM. The CDR3 length is 13 residues. As DNA, the CDR3 is TGTGCCAGCAGGTGGACAGGGGACACTGAAGCTTTCTTT. Protein product: CASRWTGDTEAFF.

This rearrangement joins TRBV4-1 to TRBJ2-7; D unclear. Trimming left V 4 bases short and J 6 bases short, with 16 bases between. The germline V gene has CDR1 MGHRA and CDR2 YSYEKL. The CDR3 length is 14 residues. CDR3 region: CASSPTLNTVEQYF. The CDR3, as DNA: TGCGCCAGCAGCCCGACCCTGAACACAGTCGAGCAGTACTTC.

This clonotype was recorded many times. The chain is built from TRBV6-5 and TRBJ2-1; 10 positions agree with TRBD1. The CDR3 loop spans 15 amino acids. The J segment lost 10 bases and the V segment lost 0 bases, leaving 6 bases of the junction unmatched. Germline CDR1 is MNHEY and CDR2 is SVGAGI. CDR3 sequence reads: CASSYSFGQGEEQFF. The CDR3 coding sequence is TGTGCCAGCAGTTACTCTTTCGGACAGGGGGAAGAGCAGTTCTTC.

The sample holds a few counts of this clonotype. V is TRBV12-3 or TRBV12-4 and J is TRBJ2-1, with a possible D match to TRBD2 (5 bases). The V end was cut by 2 bases, the J end by 8 bases, with 13 bases between. The CDR3 sequence is 14 residues long. The CDR3 DNA is TGTGCCAGCAGTTTAACGACCGCCGGGGATGAGCAGTTCTTC. Its translation: CASSLTTAGDEQFF.

In this sample, this clonotype turned up many times. The CDR3 spells CASSEAVGPGNTIYF. Written as DNA, the CDR3 is TGTGCCAGCAGTGAAGCGGTGGGCCCAGGAAACACCATATATTTT. This chain joins TRBV2 and TRBJ1-3; D is undetermined. In germline, CDR1 is SNHLY, CDR2 FYNNEI. The CDR3 covers 15 residues. Trimming stripped 0 bases from V and 4 bases from J, with 10 bases between.

This clonotype was observed many times. The chain combines TRBV7-9 with TRBJ2-3, with D perhaps TRBD1 or TRBD2 (5 bases each). Germline values: CDR1 SEHNR, CDR2 FQNEAQ (reference sequence). V lost 5 bases and J lost 0, with 12 bases in between. The CDR3 sequence is 15 residues long. In nucleotides, the CDR3 is TGTGCCAGCAGCGTCGGTGGGGGTAGCACAGATACGCAGTATTTT. It yields the protein CASSVGGGSTDTQYF.

This clonotype was detected many times. This sequence joins TRBV28 and TRBJ1-3, with 8 bases aligning to TRBD1. The germline V gene encodes CDR1 MDHEN and CDR2 SYDVKM. The CDR3 sequence is 15 residues long. Unmatched junction bases numbered 5, after V lost 3 bases and J lost 4 bases. DNA of the CDR3: TGTGCCAGCAGTTTCTCGACAGGGGTCGGAAACACCATATATTTT. Amino acid sequence: CASSFSTGVGNTIYF.

The V and J genes are TRBV12-3 or TRBV12-4 and TRBJ2-1, with 10 bases lining up with TRBD2. The CDR3 spans 14 residues. Trimming at V came to 7 bases and at J to 5 bases, leaving 5 bases not matched to a gene. This CDR3 is CASTQRGGHNEQFF. DNA of the CDR3: TGTGCCAGCACCCAGCGGGGGGGCCACAATGAGCAGTTCTTC.

Ten or more counts support this clonotype. This chain connects TRBV28 to TRBJ1-5; D might be TRBD1 (5 bases). CDR3 length: 14 residues. Germline assignment: CDR1 MDHEN and CDR2 SYDVKM. V gave up 7 bases and J gave up 7 bases, with 17 bases separating them. The CDR3 sequence is CASTPGQRGQPQHF. The CDR3 DNA follows: TGTGCCAGCACCCCCGGACAACGAGGGCAGCCCCAGCATTTT.

This clonotype has ten or more counts. This chain links TRBV7-9 with TRBJ1-6; maybe TRBD1 (6 bases). The CDR3 covers 16 residues. The V end was cut by 2 bases, the J end by 10 bases, with 18 bases between. Germline CDR1 reads SEHNR; CDR2 reads FQNEAQ (reference sequence). In DNA form, the CDR3 reads TGTGCCAGCAGCTTATTCGCTTCCAGGGGCAGGTCACCCCTCCACTTT. This gives the protein CASSLFASRGRSPLHF.

In this sample, this clonotype turned up a few times. J is TRBJ1-6 and V is TRBV6-5; maybe TRBD1 (6 bases). The V and J ends lost 0 bases and 6 bases respectively, with 9 bases between them. The CDR3 consists of 15 residues. Germline-derived CDR1 and CDR2 are MNHEY and SVGAGI. Here the CDR3 reads CASSYSGHFNSPLHF. The CDR3 region has the DNA TGTGCCAGCAGTTACTCGGGACATTTTAATTCACCCCTCCACTTT.

There are many counts of this clonotype. The CDR3 spells CAWTSGGDTQYF. The CDR3 DNA is TGTGCCTGGACTAGCGGGGGAGATACGCAGTATTTT. The chain links TRBV30 to TRBJ2-3; TRBD2 matches 10 bases. Germline CDR1 reads GTSNPN; CDR2 reads SVGIG (reference sequence). V was clipped by 4 bases and J by 5 bases; unmatched bases: 0. The CDR3 runs 12 residues.

This clonotype was counted many times. V and J are TRBV20-1 and TRBJ1-2; D possibly corresponds to TRBD1 (5 bases). The CDR3 extends over 15 amino acids. CDR1 is DFQATT, CDR2 SNEGSKA, per germline (reference sequence). V was pared by 0 bases and J by 8 bases, with 19 bases between. CDR3 loop: CSARDIIRMRDGYTF. CDR3 DNA: TGCAGTGCTAGAGATATTATCCGAATGAGGGACGGCTACACCTTC.

This clonotype was recorded many times. The chain carries TRBV28 and TRBJ2-5, with TRBD1 matching over 11 bases. Germline values: CDR1 MDHEN, CDR2 SYDVKM. The length of the CDR3 is 15 residues. Trimming at V came to 4 bases and at J to 5 bases, leaving 6 bases not matched to a gene. CDR3 in DNA: TGTGCCAGCAGTTCCCAGGGACAGGGGGGTGAGACCCAGTACTTC. Encoded protein: CASSSQGQGGETQYF.

There are many counts of this clonotype. J is TRBJ2-2 and V is TRBV14; 8 bases align to TRBD1. The CDR3 runs 14 residues. The germline CDR1 and CDR2 sequences are SGHDN and FVKESK. The V and J ends lost 6 bases and 4 bases, in that order; junction bases with no gene match: 4. The CDR3 protein is CASRTGQATGELFF. The CDR3 coding sequence is TGTGCCAGCAGGACGGGACAGGCCACCGGGGAGCTGTTTTTT.

This chain links TRBV25-1 with TRBJ2-7; TRBD1 matches 7 bases. This CDR3 comprises 15 residues. Trimming took 4 bases from V and 2 from J; bases not matched to a gene: 8. Germline loops: CDR1 MGHDK, CDR2 SYGVNS. CDR3 residues: CASSAGNRGTYEQYF. CDR3 DNA sequence: TGTGCCAGCAGTGCAGGGAACAGGGGAACCTACGAGCAGTACTTC.

In this sample, this clonotype turned up a few times. The rearrangement links TRBV6-5 to TRBJ2-6; D is unresolved. Trimming cost V 7 bases and J 1 base, with 2 bases left between them. CDR3 length equals 12 residues. Germline V CDR1 and CDR2: MNHEY, SVGAGI. The CDR3 DNA follows: TGTGCCAGCAAGTCTGGGGCCAACGTCCTGACTTTC. Encoded protein: CASKSGANVLTF.